The 32 T cell receptor beta chains listed next were all sequenced from one sample in a study of blood T cell repertoires in COVID-19. Here immunoSEQ multiplex PCR was the method, and the copy in TCRdb shows in-frame clones only, minus some. The sample yields fewer than 250,000 clones, more than 70% seen once. The sample comprised peripheral blood. These receptors originate from a man aged 45-60 years with active or convalescent COVID-19.

The chain couples TRBV29-1 to TRBJ2-5; possible D gene TRBD1, 6 bases. V dropped 2 bases and J dropped 5 bases, with 12 bases sitting between them. The CDR3 contains 13 residues. CDR1 is SQVTM and CDR2 is ANQGSEA in the germline V gene. The chain's CDR3 is CSVEWGQGETQYF. The CDR3 coding sequence is TGCAGCGTTGAATGGGGTCAGGGGGAGACCCAGTACTTC.

This clone has only one observation. This chain joins TRBV9 and TRBJ1-1; D gene uncertain. Germline CDR1 and CDR2: SGDLS and YYNGEE. The CDR3 loop spans 13 amino acids. V lost 3 bases and J lost 6, with 12 bases in between. The CDR3, as DNA: TGTGCCAGCAGCGCACTGAGGGTTTCTGAAGCTTTCTTT. Its protein product is CASSALRVSEAFF.

The CDR3 here is CASSPSREITGSAGSPLHF. The CDR3 DNA reads as TGTGCCAGCAGCCCATCACGAGAGATCACAGGTTCAGCGGGTTCACCCCTCCACTTT. This chain links TRBV9 with TRBJ1-6; possible D gene TRBD1, 5 bases. Between the trimmed V and J ends, which lost 4 bases and 9 bases, there was a span of 29 bases. The CDR3 covers 19 residues. Germline CDR1 SGDLS, CDR2 YYNGEE. Drawing the rest from reference TRBV9 and TRBJ1-6, the complete variable domain is DSGVTQTPKHLITATGQRVTLRCSPRSGDLSVYWYQQSLDQGLQFLIQYYNGEERAKGNILERFSAQQFPDLHSELNLSSLELGDSALYFCASSPSREITGSAGSPLHFGNGTRLTVT.

The chain recombines TRBV14 with TRBJ1-1; D might be TRBD1 (5 bases). Trimming left V 4 bases short and J 7 bases short, with 13 bases between. Per germline, CDR1 SGHDN and CDR2 FVKESK. This CDR3 region has 13 residues. In DNA form, the CDR3 reads TGTGCCAGCAGCCCAGTTTGGAGGGGTGAAGCTTTCTTT. Translating gives CASSPVWRGEAFF.

Ten or more counts support this clone. The J gene is TRBJ1-2, the V gene TRBV7-9; D uncertain. Germline lookup yields CDR1 SEHNR and CDR2 FQNEAQ (reference sequence). The CDR3 runs 16 residues. The V gene lost 5 bases and the J gene lost 2 bases, with 18 bases spanning the gap. CDR3: CASSRNPRETNYGYTF. The DNA of the CDR3 is TGTGCCAGCAGCCGAAATCCCCGGGAGACCAACTATGGCTACACCTTC.

The J gene is TRBJ1-5, the V gene TRBV4-1, with a tentative D call TRBD1 (5 bases). Per the germline V gene, CDR1 is MGHRA and CDR2 is YSYEKL. This CDR3 is built from 15 residues. Trimming shortened V by 0 bases and J by 3 bases, and 9 bases separated the two germline ends. The CDR3 reads CASSQEAGFNQPQHF. The CDR3 DNA reads TGCGCCAGCAGCCAAGAAGCAGGGTTCAATCAGCCCCAGCATTTT.

This clone was detected only once. V usage is TRBV7-2 and J usage is TRBJ2-2, with a possible D match to TRBD1 (6 bases). The germline gives CDR1 SGHTA, CDR2 FQGNSA. Trimming took off 5 bases at V and 1 base at J, with 11 bases between the two ends. CDR3 size: 15 residues. This chain's CDR3 is CASSGQIRNTGELFF. As DNA, the CDR3 is TGTGCCAGCAGCGGACAGATTCGGAACACCGGGGAGCTGTTTTTT.

This rearrangement joins TRBV21-1 to TRBJ2-7; TRBD1, the table's D call, lacks a check against the DNA. TRBV21-1 is labeled a pseudogene. The CDR3 extends over 13 amino acids. CDR3 residues: CASTHQGSYEQYF. CDR3 DNA: TGTGCCAGCACTCACCAGGGCAGCTACGAGCAGTACTTC.

The chain uses TRBV10-1 and TRBJ2-3, with 13 bases identical to TRBD2. Germline CDR1 WNHNN, CDR2 SYGVQD (reference sequence). CDR3 length equals 17 residues. Unmatched junction bases numbered 6, after V lost 0 bases and J lost 6 bases. The CDR3 DNA sequence: TGCGCCAGCAGTGAGTCAGGACTAGCGGGAGTGGGGGATACGCAGTATTTT. Its translation: CASSESGLAGVGDTQYF.

This chain joins TRBV11-2 and TRBJ2-7, with 9 bases lining up with TRBD1. The CDR3 sequence is 17 residues long. Germline trimming cut 0 bases from V and 4 bases from J; bases unmatched to any gene: 10. From germline, CDR1 is SGHAT and CDR2 FQNNGV. The CDR3 loop reads CASSLDPTGTGSYEQYF. The CDR3 bases are TGTGCCAGCAGCTTAGATCCTACCGGGACAGGGTCTTACGAGCAGTACTTC.

This clone was counted only a few times. This sequence joins TRBV6-5 and TRBJ1-1; D uncertain. The CDR3 totals 14 residues. Trimming took 2 bases from V and 1 from J, leaving 8 bases between them. Looked up from germline, CDR1 is MNHEY and CDR2 is SVGAGI. CDR3 nucleotide sequence: TGTGCCAGCAGTTACGCCAGAAGGAACACTGAAGCTTTCTTT. Its protein is CASSYARRNTEAFF.

This rearrangement joins TRBV4-1 to TRBJ1-1, with D hard to call. In germline, CDR1 is MGHRA, CDR2 YSYEKL. CDR3 size: 17 residues. V was trimmed by 0 bases and J by 5 bases, leaving 19 bases between them. Here the CDR3 DNA reads TGCGCCAGCAGCCAAGAAGAGCGGGGAATGGTTCGGACTGAAGCTTTCTTT. The encoded protein is CASSQEERGMVRTEAFF.

In the case of this clone: Different DNA sequences within this sample yield the same CDR3. V is TRBV19 and J is TRBJ2-7, with D possibly TRBD2 on 6 matching bases. Trimming removed 3 bases at V and 4 bases at J, with 7 bases between. The CDR3 consists of 12 residues. Germline loops: CDR1 LNHDA, CDR2 SQIVND (reference sequence). The CDR3 sequence: CASSMGGYEQYF. The CDR3 nucleotides read TGTGCCAGTAGTATGGGGGGTTACGAGCAGTACTTC.

This chain uses TRBV11-2 with TRBJ2-1, with TRBD2 matching 11 bases. The CDR3 length is 16 residues. Germline V gene lookup returns CDR1 SGHAT and CDR2 FQNNGV. V lost 1 base to trimming and J lost 6 bases; unmatched junction nucleotides: 5. This CDR3 reads CASSLVTSGSGNEQFF. DNA for the CDR3: TGTGCCAGCAGCTTAGTCACTAGCGGGAGTGGCAATGAGCAGTTCTTC.

V usage is TRBV5-1 and J usage is TRBJ2-7, with 8 bases fitting TRBD1. From germline, CDR1 is SGHRS and CDR2 YFSETQ. The CDR3 totals 15 residues. V lost 2 bases and J lost 3; bases outside the gene matches: 7. CDR3 coding DNA: TGCGCCAGCAGCTTACAGGGGGAATTGAGCTACGAGCAGTACTTC. Protein sequence: CASSLQGELSYEQYF.

Comments on this clone: The junction departs from the called germline gene at one end, perhaps through a read error. CDR3: CATSGDAPRLQFF. The CDR3 DNA reads TGTGCCACCAGCGGAGACGCACCGAGGCTTCAGTTCTTC. The chain uses TRBV15 and TRBJ2-1; D is uncertain. Per the germline V gene, CDR1 is LNHNV and CDR2 is YYDKDF (reference sequence). This CDR3 comprises 13 residues.

This rearrangement joins TRBV5-1 to TRBJ1-6; D is unclear. Between the trimmed V and J ends, which lost 1 base and 9 bases, there was a span of 17 bases. The CDR3 is 16 residues long. The V gene's germline CDR1 is SGHRS and CDR2 YFSETQ. The CDR3 DNA reads as TGCGCCAGCAGCTTGAATGGGCGAGGGCGCGGTTCACCCCTCCACTTT. This sequence encodes CASSLNGRGRGSPLHF.

This clone turned up a few times. The CDR3 protein is CASRTPSGANNYGYTF. In DNA, the CDR3 is TGTGCCAGCAGAACTCCCTCAGGGGCCAATAACTATGGCTACACCTTC. The chain combines TRBV28 with TRBJ1-2; D possibly corresponds to TRBD1 (6 bases). V was trimmed by 6 bases and J by 1 base, leaving 18 bases between them. The CDR3 is 16 residues long. The germline gives CDR1 MDHEN, CDR2 SYDVKM.

The rearrangement links TRBV10-3 to TRBJ2-1; 9 nucleotides align to TRBD1. The CDR3 has 14 residues. CDR1 is ENHRY, CDR2 SYGVKD, per germline. The V gene end was trimmed by 7 bases and the J gene end by 14 bases; junction bases not matched to a gene: 15. The CDR3 region is CAITRTTPGTGKFF. As DNA, the CDR3 is TGTGCCATCACTCGGACGACACCCGGGACAGGGAAGTTCTTC.

V gene TRBV6-5 combines with J gene TRBJ1-1, with a possible D match to TRBD1 (5 bases). Germline CDR1 reads MNHEY; CDR2 reads SVGAGI. Trimming took 7 bases from V and 4 from J, leaving 10 bases between them. This CDR3 is 12 amino acids long. CDR3 DNA sequence: TGTGCCAGCACCCAGGGCGGCACTGAAGCTTTCTTT. Amino acid sequence: CASTQGGTEAFF.

This clone was recorded once. The rearrangement joins TRBV2 to TRBJ1-1, with D uncertain. Between the trimmed V and J ends, which lost 1 base and 10 bases, there was a span of 16 bases. Germline V gene data show CDR1 as SNHLY and CDR2 as FYNNEI. The CDR3 totals 14 residues. For the CDR3, the DNA is TGTGCCAGCAGTGAAGTTCCAAGGAGCTTTGGAGCTTTCTTT. Protein: CASSEVPRSFGAFF.

J is TRBJ1-2 and V is TRBV2, with D tentatively TRBD1 (5 bases). Deletions cut 8 bases from V and 0 bases from J, with 10 bases between. Germline V CDR1 and CDR2: SNHLY, FYNNEI. The CDR3 is 13 residues long. The CDR3 DNA sequence: TGTGCCAGCCAGGGACTAGCTAACTATGGCTACACCTTC. This codes for CASQGLANYGYTF.

The rearrangement uses TRBV6-1 and TRBJ1-4; TRBD1 is a possible D gene (6 bases). Germline CDR1 is MNHNS and CDR2 is SASEGT. The CDR3 has 17 amino acids. Trimming cost V 1 base and J 1 base, with 13 bases left between them. This CDR3 is CASSEVWTARTNEKLFF. The DNA for the CDR3 is TGTGCCAGCAGTGAAGTTTGGACAGCACGAACTAATGAAAAACTGTTTTTT.

The gene calls are TRBV14 and TRBJ2-1; 9 bases are a match to TRBD2. This CDR3 has 14 residues. The V segment lost 4 bases and the J segment 7 bases; nucleotides outside the gene matches: 5. Germline assignment: CDR1 SGHDN and CDR2 FVKESK. The CDR3 sequence is CASSLAGVFNEQFF. Written as DNA, the CDR3 is TGTGCCAGCAGCCTAGCGGGAGTTTTTAATGAGCAGTTCTTC.

The chain has TRBV28 and TRBJ2-7; 7 bases map to TRBD1. J gave up 3 bases and V 8 bases, and 4 bases lay outside the gene matches. The CDR3 length is 12 residues. Per germline, CDR1 MDHEN and CDR2 SYDVKM. The CDR3 is CASLRDSYEQYF. The CDR3 coding sequence is TGTGCCAGCCTCCGGGACAGCTACGAGCAGTACTTC.

The chain employs TRBV5-4 and TRBJ2-7; 7 bases are shared with TRBD2. The junction had 4 bases not matched to a gene; V was cut back by 6 bases and J by 1 base. The germline gives CDR1 SGHNT, CDR2 YYREEE (reference sequence). The CDR3 spans 13 residues. CDR3 in amino acids: CASNLGGSYEQYF. The CDR3 DNA reads TGTGCCAGCAACCTGGGGGGGTCCTACGAGCAGTACTTC. Full variable domain (outside the CDR3, taken from reference TRBV5-4 and TRBJ2-7): ETGVTQSPTHLIKTRGQQVTLRCSSQSGHNTVSWYQQALGQGPQFIFQYYREEENGRGNFPPRFSGLQFPNYSSELNVNALELDDSALYLCASNLGGSYEQYFGPGTRLTVT.

The gene calls are TRBV7-8 and TRBJ1-2, with D uncertain. Germline-derived CDR1 and CDR2 are SGHVS and FQNEAQ. This CDR3 has 15 amino acids. With 1 base removed from V and 3 bases from J, the gap between germline ends came to 12 bases. Here the CDR3 DNA reads TGTGCCAGCAGCTTAGAGGAGTCGGTTTACTATGGCTACACCTTC. The encoded protein is CASSLEESVYYGYTF.

The chain carries TRBV5-1 and TRBJ2-5; the match to TRBD2 covers 9 bases. Per the germline V gene, CDR1 is SGHRS and CDR2 is YFSETQ. The CDR3 has 16 amino acids. The V segment lost 0 bases and the J segment 2 bases; nucleotides outside the gene matches: 5. CDR3 sequence reads: CASSLDGSGGQETQYF. CDR3 coding DNA: TGCGCCAGCAGCTTGGATGGGAGCGGGGGGCAAGAGACCCAGTACTTC.

The chain joins TRBV5-1 to TRBJ1-1; D gene unclear. Trimming left V 3 bases short and J 4 bases short, with 10 bases between. Germline V CDR1 and CDR2: SGHRS, YFSETQ. The CDR3 runs 13 residues. In DNA, the CDR3 is TGCGCCAGCAGCTCGTACCCAGGCACTGAAGCTTTCTTT. It encodes CASSSYPGTEAFF.

The rearrangement uses TRBV28 and TRBJ1-2; 9 positions match TRBD1. Germline V gene sequence: CDR1 MDHEN, CDR2 SYDVKM. The ends lost 5 bases at V and 4 bases at J; junction bases unmatched: 14. The CDR3 covers 17 residues. The CDR3 loop reads CASSLNRGRFYSYGYTF. The CDR3, as DNA: TGTGCCAGCAGTCTAAACAGGGGGCGCTTTTACAGCTATGGCTACACCTTC.

The V call is TRBV7-2, the J call TRBJ2-5; no firm D call. Germline CDR1 SGHTA, CDR2 FQGNSA. V shed 8 bases and J shed 1 base, with 11 bases lying between them. The CDR3 runs to 13 residues. The CDR3 DNA reads TGTGCCAGCGGAAAACAGCCCCAAGAGACCCAGTACTTC. It encodes CASGKQPQETQYF. The full variable domain, rest sourced from reference TRBV7-2 and TRBJ2-5, is GAGVSQSPSNKVTEKGKDVELRCDPISGHTALYWYRQSLGQGLEFLIYFQGNSAPDKSGLPSDRFSAERTGGSVSTLTIQRTQQEDSAVYLCASGKQPQETQYFGPGTRLLVL.

The V gene is TRBV10-3, the J gene TRBJ2-7, with 11 bases matching TRBD2. The length of the CDR3 is 15 residues. J lost 3 bases, V lost 2 bases, and 3 bases had no gene match. The germline CDR1 and CDR2 sequences are ENHRY and SYGVKD. CDR3 DNA: TGTGCCATCAGTGAGAGCCTAGCGGGAGGCTACGAGCAGTACTTC. It codes for CAISESLAGGYEQYF.